A selection of T cell receptor beta chains follows, all from one sample in a study of OX40 agonist ivuxolimab in advanced cancers. Using immunoSEQ multiplex PCR, the repertoire was profiled, and TCRdb retains in-frame clones only, with some absent. The sample yields around 100,000 clones, 91% seen once. The sequencing here drew on CD4+ or CD8+ T cells sorted from blood, taken in a trial of the OX40 agonist ivuxolimab. Source of these receptors: an adult with an advanced solid tumor such as melanoma, head and neck, liver or kidney cancer. The CDR3 runs from the conserved cysteine through the conserved F or W. A D gene is named only where the DNA matches it firmly. Rows give clone size only sometimes, using once, few, many, or a class for an expanded clone.

v_gene,abundance,d_gene,j_gene,CDR3nt,CDR3aa
TRBV25-1,.,.,TRBJ2-1,TGTGCCAGCAGTGACCAGCCACAGGGCGGTGAGCAGTTCTTC,CASSDQPQGGEQFF
TRBV16,.,.,TRBJ1-3,TGTGCCAGCAGCGGTCAGACTGGAAACACCATATATTTT,CASSGQTGNTIYF
TRBV7-9,few,.,TRBJ1-5,TGTGCCAGCAGCTTAAGTGGGGGGCCTAATCAGCCCCAGCATTTT,CASSLSGGPNQPQHF
TRBV6-6,.,.,TRBJ2-5,TGTGCCAGCAGTCGGGACGTCCAAGAGACCCAGTACTTC,CASSRDVQETQYF
TRBV10-3,.,.,TRBJ2-7,TGTGCCATCAGTGACAGGGGAGGTTTGGTGTCTCCCTACGAGCAGTACTTC,CAISDRGGLVSPYEQYF
TRBV6-5,.,TRBD1,TRBJ2-7,TGTGCCAGCAGTCAAACGGACAGGGGATACTACGAGCAGTACTTC,CASSQTDRGYYEQYF
TRBV7-2,.,TRBD2,TRBJ2-1,TGTGCCAGCAGCCCCTTAGCGGGAGGCTCCTACAATGAGCAGTTCTTC,CASSPLAGGSYNEQFF
TRBV7-9,.,TRBD2,TRBJ2-3,TGTGCCAGCAGCTTGACTAGCGGGAGCACAGATACGCAGTATTTT,CASSLTSGSTDTQYF
TRBV5-1,.,.,TRBJ1-1,TGCGCCAGCAGCGGCAGGGTGAACACTGAAGCTTTCTTT,CASSGRVNTEAFF
TRBV27,.,.,TRBJ1-6,TGTGCCAGCAGTTTAAGTCAGGAAAGCTCCTATAATTCACCCCTCCACTTT,CASSLSQESSYNSPLHF
TRBV10-2,.,TRBD2,TRBJ2-2,TGCGCCAGCAGTGACTCGGGACTAGCGACGAACACCGGGGAGCTGTTTTTT,CASSDSGLATNTGELFF
TRBV6-6,.,TRBD1,TRBJ1-5,TGTGCCAGCACCAGGGGGAGTCAGCCCCAGCATTTT,CASTRGSQPQHF
TRBV13,once,TRBD2,TRBJ2-7,TGTGCCAGCAGCGTTCTTAGCGGGAGGGCCAGAGAGCAGTACTTC,CASSVLSGRAREQYF
TRBV5-4,.,.,TRBJ2-6,TGTGCCAGCAGCTTGTCGGGGACCTCTGGGGCCAACGTCCTGACTTTC,CASSLSGTSGANVLTF
TRBV9,.,.,TRBJ2-5,TGTGCCAGCAGCGTAGGGTGGCGGGGCCAAGAGACCCAGTACTTC,CASSVGWRGQETQYF
TRBV9,.,TRBD1,TRBJ2-7,TGTGCCGGGACAGGACAGGGTTGCGAGCAGTACTTC,CAGTGQGCEQYF
TRBV9,.,.,TRBJ2-7,TGTGCCAGCAGCACTAGCTCGGGCCCCTACGAGCAGTACTTC,CASSTSSGPYEQYF
TRBV7-2,.,TRBD1,TRBJ2-7,TGTGCCAGCAGTCAACAAAAGACAGGGCGACTTTACGAGCAGTACTTC,CASSQQKTGRLYEQYF
TRBV9,.,TRBD2,TRBJ2-5,TGTGCCAGCAGCGTAGAGGCTAGCGGAGAGACCCAGTACTTC,CASSVEASGETQYF
TRBV11-3,.,.,TRBJ2-1,TGTGCCAGCAGCTTAGACCCGGGATCGAGAAATGAGCAGTTCTTC,CASSLDPGSRNEQFF
TRBV2,.,.,TRBJ2-7,TGTGCCAGCAGGCACGGGGCAGGAGCGCTCGAGCAGTACTTC,CASRHGAGALEQYF
TRBV7-2,.,.,TRBJ2-1,TGTGCCAGCAGTCTAGAGGTTCTCACTGAGCAGTTCTTC,CASSLEVLTEQFF
TRBV28,.,.,TRBJ1-5,TGTGCCAGCAGTCCCATCCTATTTAGCAATCAGCCCCAGCATTTT,CASSPILFSNQPQHF
TRBV5-8,.,.,TRBJ2-3,TGTGCCAGCAGCTTGGGAGGGGCCGTTGGGACAGATACGCAGTATTTT,CASSLGGAVGTDTQYF
TRBV18,.,.,TRBJ1-1,TGTGCCAGCTCACCACCGGGGGGGGGTAACACTGAAGCTTTCTTT,CASSPPGGGNTEAFF
TRBV5-1,.,TRBD1,TRBJ2-7,TGCGCCAGCAGCCGGGACAGCGGTACCTACGAGCCGTACTTC,CASSRDSGTYEPYF
TRBV11-3,.,.,TRBJ2-5,TGTGCCAGCAGTTTAAAGGGGTACCAAGAGACCCAGTACTTC,CASSLKGYQETQYF
TRBV7-2,.,TRBD2,TRBJ2-3,TGTGCCAGCAGCCCCCCGGGACTAGCGGGAGGTCCAAATACGCAGTATTTT,CASSPPGLAGGPNTQYF
TRBV11-2,.,TRBD2,TRBJ2-3,TGTGCCAGCAGCTACAGCGGGACCACAGATACGCAGTATTTT,CASSYSGTTDTQYF
TRBV15,.,.,TRBJ1-1,TGTGCCACCAGCAGAGGGACAGCGAACACTGAAGCTTTCTTT,CATSRGTANTEAFF
TRBV19,.,.,TRBJ2-5,TGTGCCAGTAGTATCGGCGGGGAAGAGACCCAGTACTTC,CASSIGGEETQYF
TRBV7-2,.,TRBD1,TRBJ2-7,TGTGCCAGCAGCTTAGAGAGGGACAGCCTCTACGAGCAGTACTTC,CASSLERDSLYEQYF
TRBV25-1,.,TRBD1,TRBJ1-1,TGTGCCAGAGGGACAGCGAACACTGAAGCTTTCTTT,CARGTANTEAFF
TRBV29-1,.,.,TRBJ2-1,TGCAGCGTTGGGGGTGGGTTGGACTCCTACAATGAGCAGTTCTTC,CSVGGGLDSYNEQFF
TRBV9,.,.,TRBJ2-2,TGTGCCAGCAGCGTAGATAAGGGGGGCACCGGGGAGCTGTTTTTT,CASSVDKGGTGELFF
TRBV5-5,.,.,TRBJ1-3,TGTGCCAGCAGCTTGCGCCTCGCAGGGCACTCTGGAAACACCATATATTTT,CASSLRLAGHSGNTIYF
TRBV28,.,.,TRBJ1-5,TGTGCCAGCAGTCGGGCGGCCACTTATAGCAATCAGCCCCAGCATTTT,CASSRAATYSNQPQHF
TRBV28,.,TRBD1,TRBJ1-3,TGTGCCAGCAGACAACAGGGGGCCGGGGTCGGAAACACCATATATTTT,CASRQQGAGVGNTIYF
TRBV4-3,.,.,TRBJ1-5,TGCGCCAGCAGCCAAGATGGATTAGGGAATCAGCCCCAGCATTTT,CASSQDGLGNQPQHF
TRBV7-2,.,.,TRBJ2-5,TGTGCCAGCAGCTGGGGCCAAGAGACCCAGTACTTC,CASSWGQETQYF
TRBV11-2,.,TRBD2,TRBJ2-1,TGTGCCAGCAGCGCGGGGACTAGCGGGGCTGAGGGGCATGAGCAGTTCTTC,CASSAGTSGAEGHEQFF